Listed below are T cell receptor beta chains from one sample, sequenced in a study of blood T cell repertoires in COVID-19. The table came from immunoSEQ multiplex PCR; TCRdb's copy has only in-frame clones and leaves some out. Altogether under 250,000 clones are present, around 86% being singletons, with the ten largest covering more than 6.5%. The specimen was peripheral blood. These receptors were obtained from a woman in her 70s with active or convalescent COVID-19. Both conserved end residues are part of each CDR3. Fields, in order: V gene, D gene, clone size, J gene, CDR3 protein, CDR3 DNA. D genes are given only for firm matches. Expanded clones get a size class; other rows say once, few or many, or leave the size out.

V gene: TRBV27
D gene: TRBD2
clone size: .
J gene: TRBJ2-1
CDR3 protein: CASSLAGGNEQFF
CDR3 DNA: TGTGCCAGCAGCCTAGCGGGGGGGAATGAGCAGTTCTTC

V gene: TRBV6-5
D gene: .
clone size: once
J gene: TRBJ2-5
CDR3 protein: CASSPAKGRETQYF
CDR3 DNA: TGTGCCAGCAGTCCCGCGAAAGGGAGGGAGACCCAGTACTTC

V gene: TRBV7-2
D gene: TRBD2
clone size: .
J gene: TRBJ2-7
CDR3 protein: CASSRGGRESYEQYF
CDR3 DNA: TGTGCCAGCAGCCGGGGCGGGAGGGAATCCTACGAGCAGTACTTC

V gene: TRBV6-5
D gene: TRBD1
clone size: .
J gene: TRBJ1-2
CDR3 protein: CASGDRENYGYTF
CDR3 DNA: TGTGCCAGCGGAGACAGGGAGAACTATGGCTACACCTTC

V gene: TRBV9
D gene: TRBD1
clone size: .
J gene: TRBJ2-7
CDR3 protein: CASSARQGHEQYF
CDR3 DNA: TGTGCCAGCAGCGCAAGACAGGGTCACGAGCAGTACTTC

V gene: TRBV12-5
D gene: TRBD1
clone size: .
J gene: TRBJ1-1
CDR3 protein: CASGLPPKGQLNTEAFF
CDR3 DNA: TGTGCTAGTGGTTTGCCTCCAAAGGGACAGTTGAACACTGAAGCTTTCTTT

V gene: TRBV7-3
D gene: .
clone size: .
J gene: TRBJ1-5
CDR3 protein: CASNRGSNQPQHF
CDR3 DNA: TGTGCCAGCAACCGGGGTAGCAATCAGCCCCAGCATTTT

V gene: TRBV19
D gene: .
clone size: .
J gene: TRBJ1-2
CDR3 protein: CASSDQGTAYGYTF
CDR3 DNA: TGTGCCAGTAGTGACCAGGGAACGGCCTATGGCTACACCTTC

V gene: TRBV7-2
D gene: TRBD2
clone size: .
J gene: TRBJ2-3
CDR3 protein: CASSLGGRVDTQYF
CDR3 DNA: TGTGCCAGCAGCTTAGGAGGGAGGGTGGATACGCAGTATTTT

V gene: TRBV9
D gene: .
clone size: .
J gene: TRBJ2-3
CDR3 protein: CASSPPRLRSITDTQYF
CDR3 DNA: TGTGCCAGCAGCCCCCCCCGGCTGCGGTCCATCACAGATACGCAGTATTTT

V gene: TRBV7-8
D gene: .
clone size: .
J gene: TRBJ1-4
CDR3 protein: CASSLDQGYNEKLFF
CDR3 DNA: TGTGCCAGCAGCTTAGATCAGGGGTACAATGAAAAACTGTTTTTT

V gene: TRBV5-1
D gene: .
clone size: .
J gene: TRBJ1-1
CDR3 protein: CASSSDMNTEAFF
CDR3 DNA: TGCGCCAGCAGCTCGGACATGAACACTGAAGCTTTCTTT

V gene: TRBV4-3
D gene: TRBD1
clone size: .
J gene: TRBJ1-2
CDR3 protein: CASSRFGTAYGYTF
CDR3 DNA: TGCGCCAGCAGCCGGTTCGGGACAGCCTATGGCTACACCTTC

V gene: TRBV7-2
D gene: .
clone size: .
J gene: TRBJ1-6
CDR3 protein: CASSLGTRGTPLHF
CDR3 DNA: TGTGCCAGCAGCTTAGGAACCCGCGGGACACCCCTCCACTTT

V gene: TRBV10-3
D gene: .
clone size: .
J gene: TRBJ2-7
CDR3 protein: CAISDSSYEQYF
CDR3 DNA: TGTGCCATCAGCGACAGCTCCTACGAGCAGTACTTC

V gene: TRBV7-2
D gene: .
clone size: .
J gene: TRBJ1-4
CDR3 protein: CASSLRKGPNEKLFF
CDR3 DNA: TGTGCCAGCAGCTTAAGGAAGGGGCCCAATGAAAAACTGTTTTTT

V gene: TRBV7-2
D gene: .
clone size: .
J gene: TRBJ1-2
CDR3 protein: CASSRREDGYTF
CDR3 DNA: TGTGCCAGCAGCCGCAGGGAGGATGGCTACACCTTC

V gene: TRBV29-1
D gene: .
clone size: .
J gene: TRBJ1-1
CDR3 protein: CSASGAGDTEAFF
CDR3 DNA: TGCAGCGCCTCAGGGGCAGGTGACACTGAAGCTTTCTTT

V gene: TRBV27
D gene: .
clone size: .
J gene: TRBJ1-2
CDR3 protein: CASSLLPSYGYTF
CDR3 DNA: TGTGCCAGCAGTTTACTTCCCTCCTATGGCTACACCTTC

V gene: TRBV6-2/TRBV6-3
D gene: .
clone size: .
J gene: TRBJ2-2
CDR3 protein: CASSFGGATTGELFF
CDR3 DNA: TGTGCCAGCAGTTTTGGCGGGGCGACCACCGGGGAGCTGTTTTTT

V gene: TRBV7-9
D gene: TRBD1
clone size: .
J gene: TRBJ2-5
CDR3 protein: CASSFRRQGAGETQYF
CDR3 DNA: TGTGCCAGCAGCTTCCGGCGACAGGGGGCGGGTGAGACCCAGTACTTC

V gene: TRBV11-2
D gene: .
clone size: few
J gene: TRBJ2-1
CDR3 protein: CASSLRGYPSYNEQFF
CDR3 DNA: TGTGCCAGCAGCTTGCGGGGATACCCCTCCTACAATGAGCAGTTCTTC

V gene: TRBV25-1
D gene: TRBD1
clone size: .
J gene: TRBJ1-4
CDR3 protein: CASSAHRGTNEKLFF
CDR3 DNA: TGTGCCAGCAGTGCACACAGGGGAACTAATGAAAAACTGTTTTTT

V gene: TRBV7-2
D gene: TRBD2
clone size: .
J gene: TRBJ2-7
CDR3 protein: CASSLVRASGSSYEQYF
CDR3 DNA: TGTGCCAGCAGCTTAGTCAGAGCTAGCGGGAGCTCCTACGAGCAGTACTTC

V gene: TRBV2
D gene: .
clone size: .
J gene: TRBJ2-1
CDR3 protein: CASSVLRVNNEQFF
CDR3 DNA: TGTGCCAGCAGTGTGCTCCGGGTGAACAATGAGCAGTTCTTC

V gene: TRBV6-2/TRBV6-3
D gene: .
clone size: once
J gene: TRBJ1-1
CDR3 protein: CASSSLHTEAFF
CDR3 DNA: TGTGCCAGCAGTTCCCTACACACTGAAGCTTTCTTT

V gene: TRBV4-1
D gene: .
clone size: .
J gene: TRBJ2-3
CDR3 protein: CASSQVFSLADTQYF
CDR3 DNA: TGCGCCAGCAGCCAAGTTTTTTCTCTAGCAGATACGCAGTATTTT

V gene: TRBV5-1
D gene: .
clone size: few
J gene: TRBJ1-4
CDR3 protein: CASSPPGGIGEKLFF
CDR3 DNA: TGCGCCAGCAGCCCCCCCGGAGGGATTGGTGAAAAACTGTTTTTT

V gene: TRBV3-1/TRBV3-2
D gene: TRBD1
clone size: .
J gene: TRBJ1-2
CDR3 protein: CASSQPPETGGQGYTF
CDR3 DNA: TGTGCCAGCAGCCAACCCCCCGAGACAGGGGGCCAAGGCTACACCTTC